Following are 32 T cell receptor beta chains from one sample sequenced in a study of cytomegalovirus exposure and HLA in healthy donors. The PCR contained 60 Vbeta and 13 Jbeta primers. Clones were sequenced by immunoSEQ multiplex PCR, and TCRdb holds only the in-frame ones, with some missing. The sample has about 120,000 clones; around 10% are singletons. What was sequenced was PBMCs. These TCRs come from a man younger than 45 in good health and CMV-seronegative.

There are many counts of this clone. The chain recombines TRBV6-6 with TRBJ2-1; D is undetermined. The germline V gene has CDR1 MNHNY and CDR2 SVGAGI (reference sequence). V was cut by 0 bases and J by 7 bases, with 10 bases left in between. The CDR3 has 14 residues. CDR3 residues: CASSYSKSGNEQFF. The CDR3 region has the DNA TGTGCCAGCAGTTACTCTAAGTCCGGGAATGAGCAGTTCTTC.

This clone was detected a few times. Written as DNA, the CDR3 is TGTGCCAGCAGCTTTAAAAATGAGCAGTTCTTC. Translated: CASSFKNEQFF. The chain is built from TRBV7-9 and TRBJ2-1; D not resolved. V was trimmed by 3 bases and J by 7 bases, leaving 4 bases between them. Per the germline V gene, CDR1 is SEHNR and CDR2 is FQNEAQ (reference sequence). This CDR3 comprises 11 residues.

This chain connects TRBV5-1 to TRBJ2-7; weak D call: TRBD1 (8 bases). The V end was cut by 4 bases, the J end by 2 bases, with 16 bases between. This CDR3 region has 15 residues. Germline V lookup: CDR1 SGHRS, CDR2 YFSETQ. CDR3 nucleotide sequence: TGCGCCAGCAGCAATACAGGGGGGGGCCCCTACGAGCAGTACTTC. Translated: CASSNTGGGPYEQYF. Based on the CDR3 plus reference TRBV5-1 and TRBJ2-7, the full variable domain is KAGVTQTPRYLIKTRGQQVTLSCSPISGHRSVSWYQQTPGQGLQFLFEYFSETQRNKGNFPGRFSGRQFSNSRSEMNVSTLELGDSALYLCASSNTGGGPYEQYFGPGTRLTVT.

This clone was counted between two and nine times. V is TRBV2 and J is TRBJ2-7; no clear D gene. Trimming stripped 5 bases from V and 8 bases from J, with 19 bases between. This CDR3 spans 14 amino acids. CDR1 and CDR2 from the germline V gene are SNHLY and FYNNEI. This CDR3 reads CASSLDSDLSKQYF. The CDR3, as DNA: TGTGCCAGCAGTCTAGACTCTGACCTCTCCAAGCAGTACTTC.

This clone was recorded a few times. The genes are TRBV4-1 and TRBJ2-7, with D tentatively TRBD2 (6 bases). Germline V gene data show CDR1 as MGHRA and CDR2 as YSYEKL. This CDR3 has 16 residues. Trimming pared 4 bases from V and 0 bases from J, leaving 16 bases between. The CDR3 bases are TGCGCCAGCAGCCCCGCTGGACGGGGGATCTCCTACGAGCAGTACTTC. This encodes CASSPAGRGISYEQYF.

V and J are TRBV5-6 and TRBJ2-3; TRBD2 agrees at 8 bases. The CDR3 is 16 amino acids. CDR1 is SGHDT, CDR2 YYEEEE, per germline. The ends lost 1 base at V and 4 bases at J; junction bases unmatched: 8. The CDR3 bases are TGTGCCAGCAGCTTGATCCCTAGCGGGCTCGCAGATACGCAGTATTTT. It yields the protein CASSLIPSGLADTQYF. Together with reference TRBV5-6 and TRBJ2-3, the CDR3 gives the full variable domain: DAGVTQSPTHLIKTRGQQVTLRCSPKSGHDTVSWYQQALGQGPQFIFQYYEEEERQRGNFPDRFSGHQFPNYSSELNVNALLLGDSALYLCASSLIPSGLADTQYFGPGTRLTVL.

The J gene is TRBJ1-6, the V gene TRBV5-4; perhaps TRBD1 as D (5 bases). Germline V gives CDR1 SGHNT, CDR2 YYREEE (reference sequence). CDR3 length equals 16 residues. V lost 4 bases, J lost 1 base, and 12 bases lay in between. CDR3 sequence reads: CASSQGGLSYNSPLHF. CDR3 DNA: TGTGCCAGCAGCCAGGGAGGCTTGTCCTATAATTCACCCCTCCACTTT.

This clone was seen more than once but under ten times. This rearrangement joins TRBV18 to TRBJ1-4; TRBD1 is a possible D gene (5 bases). The germline V gene has CDR1 KGHSH and CDR2 LQKENI. The CDR3 length is 14 residues. Trimming cost V 2 bases and J 5 bases, with 9 bases left between them. This chain's CDR3 is CASSPRAGNEKLFF. Here the CDR3 DNA reads TGTGCCAGCTCACCAAGGGCAGGGAATGAAAAACTGTTTTTT.

This sequence joins TRBV5-4 and TRBJ2-7; 11 nucleotides line up with TRBD2. In germline, CDR1 is SGHNT, CDR2 YYREEE (reference sequence). With V trimmed by 3 bases and J by 1 base, 6 bases remained unmatched. This CDR3 has 16 residues. For the CDR3, the DNA is TGTGCCAGCAGCTCGCCGACTAGCGGGACATCCTACGAGCAGTACTTC. This gives the protein CASSSPTSGTSYEQYF.

This clone was observed a few times. The chain combines TRBV4-1 with TRBJ1-1; D unclear. The V and J ends lost 1 base and 0 bases respectively, with 15 bases between them. Germline CDR1 and CDR2: MGHRA and YSYEKL. The CDR3 contains 17 residues. CDR3 protein: CASSQVVPRSLNTEAFF. Here the CDR3 DNA reads TGCGCCAGCAGCCAAGTTGTCCCTCGGAGCCTGAACACTGAAGCTTTCTTT.

This clone came up a few times. V gene TRBV2 combines with J gene TRBJ2-6, with D possibly TRBD1 on 7 matching bases. V lost 9 bases to trimming and J lost 0 bases, with 9 bases between them. CDR3 length: 14 residues. From germline, CDR1 is SNHLY and CDR2 FYNNEI. CDR3 nucleotides: TGTGCCAGTCAGGGGGGCTCTGGGGCCAACGTCCTGACTTTC. It is translated as CASQGGSGANVLTF.

This clone came up a few times. The rearrangement uses TRBV10-3 and TRBJ1-1; D remains unclear. Looked up from germline, CDR1 is ENHRY and CDR2 is SYGVKD. V lost 2 bases, J lost 1 base, and 8 bases lay in between. This CDR3 is built from 14 residues. CDR3 nucleotide sequence: TGTGCCATCAGTGAGGGCTTAGCGAACACTGAAGCTTTCTTT. Its protein is CAISEGLANTEAFF.

The chain is built from TRBV18 and TRBJ2-3; maybe TRBD1 (6 bases). Germline V gives CDR1 KGHSH, CDR2 LQKENI. The CDR3 is 15 residues long. The V gene lost 2 bases and the J gene lost 6 bases, with 15 bases spanning the gap. CDR3: CASSPSQGVWDTQYF. In DNA, the CDR3 is TGTGCCAGCTCACCATCACAGGGAGTCTGGGATACGCAGTATTTT.

V is TRBV2 and J is TRBJ2-5; TRBD1 aligns across 7 bases. The CDR3 is 15 residues long. CDR1 and CDR2 from the germline V gene are SNHLY and FYNNEI. The V segment lost 9 bases and the J segment 0 bases; nucleotides outside the gene matches: 10. The CDR3 DNA reads TGTGCCAGTTCAGTAGAGACAGGGTACCAAGAGACCCAGTACTTC. Translating gives CASSVETGYQETQYF.

The CDR3 protein is CASYTPLAGEPYEQYF. In DNA form, the CDR3 reads TGTGCCAGCTACACACCCCTAGCGGGAGAACCCTACGAGCAGTACTTC. J is TRBJ2-7 and V is TRBV6-6; 10 bases map to TRBD2. V lost 8 bases and J lost 2; bases outside the gene matches: 12. Germline loops: CDR1 MNHNY, CDR2 SVGAGI (reference sequence). This CDR3 region has 16 residues.

V is TRBV5-8 and J is TRBJ1-2; 8 nucleotides match TRBD1. This CDR3 region has 14 residues. Germline V lookup: CDR1 SGHTS, CDR2 YDEGEE. The trim removed 2 bases at V and 8 bases at J, leaving 8 bases unmatched. The CDR3 sequence is CASSFVAQGAGYTF. The CDR3 coding sequence is TGTGCCAGCAGCTTTGTGGCTCAGGGGGCAGGCTACACCTTC.

This clone was observed a few times. J is TRBJ1-5 and V is TRBV7-8; D is unresolved. The CDR3 loop spans 15 amino acids. Per the germline V gene, CDR1 is SGHVS and CDR2 is FQNEAQ. Trimming removed 3 bases at V and 1 base at J, with 10 bases between. The CDR3 nucleotides are TGTGCCAGCAGCTTGTCTGAGGGAAGCAATCAGCCCCAGCATTTT. Residues: CASSLSEGSNQPQHF.

The gene calls are TRBV15 and TRBJ2-3; 8 bases fit TRBD2. With 3 bases clipped from V and 2 bases from J, the junction kept 19 bases outside the gene matches. The CDR3 consists of 20 residues. Per the germline V gene, CDR1 is LNHNV and CDR2 is YYDKDF (reference sequence). The CDR3 sequence: CATSSPLPQLAGQDTDTQYF. The CDR3 DNA reads TGTGCCACCAGCAGTCCCCTTCCCCAGCTAGCGGGCCAGGACACAGATACGCAGTATTTT.

V and J are TRBV5-6 and TRBJ1-2; possibly TRBD1 for D (6 bases). Germline CDR1 reads SGHDT; CDR2 reads YYEEEE. This CDR3 has 14 amino acids. With 4 bases removed from V and 5 bases from J, the gap between germline ends came to 15 bases. CDR3 amino acids: CASSLSTGSYGYTF. In DNA, the CDR3 is TGTGCCAGCAGCCTCTCGACAGGATCGTATGGCTACACCTTC.

This clone was detected a few times. The chain has TRBV5-1 and TRBJ1-2; no firm D call. The CDR3 spans 13 residues. In germline, CDR1 is SGHRS, CDR2 YFSETQ. Between the trimmed V and J ends, which lost 0 bases and 7 bases, there was a span of 10 bases. In nucleotides, the CDR3 is TGCGCCAGCAGCTTGGATGACTCCCGTGGCTACACCTTC. This encodes CASSLDDSRGYTF.

In the case of this clone: One end of the junction does not line up with germline, which may come from a read error. J is TRBJ2-3 and V is TRBV13; 10 bases fit TRBD2. CDR3 length equals 12 residues. From germline, CDR1 is PRHDT and CDR2 FYEKMQ (reference sequence). The CDR3 spells CASSSSGGAANF. The CDR3 DNA sequence: TGTGCCAGCAGCTCGAGCGGGGGGGCCGCGAATTTT.

This clone was observed a handful of times. The rearrangement links TRBV28 to TRBJ2-2, with a possible D match to TRBD2 (5 bases). V dropped 2 bases and J dropped 4 bases, with 8 bases sitting between them. The CDR3 is 14 amino acids. Germline CDR1 MDHEN, CDR2 SYDVKM. CDR3 sequence (DNA): TGTGCCAGCAGTTTACCGGACTTCACCGGGGAGCTGTTTTTT. This translates into CASSLPDFTGELFF.

Only a few counts were recorded for this clone. The rearrangement uses TRBV27 and TRBJ2-2; TRBD1 might be the D (5 bases). CDR3 length equals 14 residues. Germline-derived CDR1 and CDR2 are MNHEY and SMNVEV (reference sequence). V was cut by 2 bases and J by 3 bases, with 7 bases left in between. The CDR3: CASSLTGHTGELFF. CDR3 sequence (DNA): TGTGCCAGCAGTTTAACAGGACACACCGGGGAGCTGTTTTTT.

This chain connects TRBV7-2 to TRBJ2-5; perhaps TRBD2 as D (5 bases). Germline CDR1 SGHTA, CDR2 FQGNSA. The CDR3 has 14 residues. With 2 bases removed from V and 1 base from J, the gap between germline ends came to 8 bases. The CDR3 reads CASSLSGFQETQYF. The CDR3 DNA reads as TGTGCCAGCAGCTTAAGCGGATTCCAAGAGACCCAGTACTTC.

The chain couples TRBV15 to TRBJ1-2; 9 bases fit TRBD1. Germline V gene data show CDR1 as LNHNV and CDR2 as YYDKDF (reference sequence). There are 14 residues in the CDR3. V shed 7 bases and J 7 bases; nucleotides not matched to a gene: 10. The CDR3 reads CATKPGTGNGGYTF. CDR3 nucleotides: TGTGCCACCAAACCCGGGACAGGGAATGGTGGCTACACCTTC.

This clone has a handful of counts. The gene calls are TRBV5-5 and TRBJ1-5; no definite D call. The CDR3 is 17 amino acids. Trimming left V 0 bases short and J 0 bases short, with 13 bases between. Germline V gives CDR1 SGHKS, CDR2 YYEKEE (reference sequence). CDR3 sequence: CASSLEAASYSNQPQHF. Here the CDR3 DNA reads TGTGCCAGCAGCTTGGAGGCGGCAAGTTATAGCAATCAGCCCCAGCATTTT.

This clone came up a few times. This chain joins TRBV9 and TRBJ1-1; no firm D call. Trimming took off 2 bases at V and 2 bases at J, with 13 bases between the two ends. In germline, CDR1 is SGDLS, CDR2 YYNGEE. The CDR3 is made up of 15 amino acids. In DNA form, the CDR3 reads TGTGCCAGCAGCGTCTCACTGACACCTAACACTGAAGCTTTCTTT. It encodes CASSVSLTPNTEAFF.

The table lists this clone with a few counts. V gene TRBV11-2 combines with J gene TRBJ1-5, with 9 bases aligning to TRBD1. The CDR3 sequence is 14 residues long. After removal of 1 base from V and 8 bases from J, the junction contained 3 bases not matched to a gene. Per germline, CDR1 SGHAT and CDR2 FQNNGV. The DNA of the CDR3 is TGTGCCAGCAGCTTAGGACAGGGGGGGGAGCCCCAGCATTTT. Its protein is CASSLGQGGEPQHF.

This clone was seen more than once but under ten times. This chain connects TRBV30 to TRBJ2-1; TRBD2 aligns across 11 bases. This CDR3 comprises 15 residues. The germline V gene encodes CDR1 GTSNPN and CDR2 SVGIG (reference sequence). The trim removed 8 bases at V and 4 bases at J, leaving 10 bases unmatched. The CDR3 reads CARAVIAGGYNEQFF. CDR3 DNA: TGTGCCCGAGCGGTAATAGCGGGGGGGTACAATGAGCAGTTCTTC.

This chain uses TRBV4-2 with TRBJ2-2; D is unresolved. The CDR3 has 17 amino acids. CDR1 is LGHNA and CDR2 is YNFKEQ in the germline V gene. The ends were cut back, 0 bases at V and 5 bases at J, with 16 bases in the middle. The CDR3 is CASSQDFLRSNTGELFF. CDR3 nucleotide sequence: TGTGCCAGCAGCCAAGATTTCCTTAGGAGTAATACCGGGGAGCTGTTTTTT.

The gene calls are TRBV6-1 and TRBJ2-3; 7 positions match TRBD1. The CDR3 length is 14 residues. The ends lost 6 bases at V and 2 bases at J; junction bases unmatched: 5. CDR1 and CDR2 (germline): MNHNS, SASEGT. CDR3 sequence (DNA): TGTGCCAGCAGCTACAGGGGAAACACAGATACGCAGTATTTT. Translation: CASSYRGNTDTQYF.

This chain joins TRBV28 and TRBJ2-7; D might be TRBD2 (7 bases). Trimming took off 3 bases at V and 4 bases at J, with 16 bases between the two ends. The CDR3 extends over 15 amino acids. Germline V gene data show CDR1 as MDHEN and CDR2 as SYDVKM. The CDR3 region has the DNA TGTGCCAGCAGTTTCGGGGGGCTAGCGGTTTACGAGCAGTACTTC. This gives the protein CASSFGGLAVYEQYF.